This TCR beta chain was captured by sequencing in a study of metastatic and nonmetastatic thyroid tumors. At the level of the study: Repertoires from blood and tumor or nodule tissue of malignant and benign thyroid patients were compared.

Study-level results: Benign nodules were reported to have significantly lower TCR beta diversity than malignant thyroid tumors, in blood and tumor.

This CDR3 contains 14 residues. V lost 4 bases and J lost 2; bases outside the gene matches: 4. CDR1 and CDR2 from the germline V gene are LGHNA and YSLEER. Nobody among the patients had been given any treatment before thyroid surgery. TCRdb reassembled clones from the PCR reads with MiXCR. Of around 31,000 clones listed, 25% to 35% are singletons. To note about this clone: What it binds is not known.

Sequenced sample: blood. This clonotype was sampled from a female donor with papillary thyroid cancer or a benign thyroid nodule (not recorded which). Some clones in this sample may be carry-over from other donors' samples. The V and J genes are TRBV4-3 and TRBJ2-7, with TRBD1 identical over 8 bases. CDR3 nucleotide sequence: TGCGCCAGCAGCCTCGAACAGGGGGCCTACGAGCAGTACTTC. It yields the protein CASSLEQGAYEQYF.